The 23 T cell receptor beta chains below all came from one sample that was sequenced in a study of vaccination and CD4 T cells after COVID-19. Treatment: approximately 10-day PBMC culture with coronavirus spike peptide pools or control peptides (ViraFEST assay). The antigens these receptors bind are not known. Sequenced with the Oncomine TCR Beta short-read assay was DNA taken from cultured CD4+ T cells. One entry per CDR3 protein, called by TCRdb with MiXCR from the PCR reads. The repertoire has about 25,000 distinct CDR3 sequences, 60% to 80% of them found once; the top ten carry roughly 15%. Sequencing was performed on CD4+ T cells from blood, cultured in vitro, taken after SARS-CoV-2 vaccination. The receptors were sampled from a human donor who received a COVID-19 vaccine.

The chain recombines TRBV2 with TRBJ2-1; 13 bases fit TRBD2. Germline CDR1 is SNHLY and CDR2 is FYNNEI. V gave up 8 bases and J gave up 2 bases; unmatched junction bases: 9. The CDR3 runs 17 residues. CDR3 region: CASGTGTSGVTYNEQFF. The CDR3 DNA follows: TGTGCCAGCGGAACCGGGACTAGCGGGGTGACCTACAATGAGCAGTTCTTC.

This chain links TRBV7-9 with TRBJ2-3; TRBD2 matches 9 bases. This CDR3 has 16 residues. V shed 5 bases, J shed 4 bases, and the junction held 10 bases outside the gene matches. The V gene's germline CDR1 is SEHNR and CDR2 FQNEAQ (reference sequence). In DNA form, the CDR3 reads TGTGCCAGCAGCCGACTGGGCGGGGGGGCCCCAGATACGCAGTATTTT. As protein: CASSRLGGGAPDTQYF.

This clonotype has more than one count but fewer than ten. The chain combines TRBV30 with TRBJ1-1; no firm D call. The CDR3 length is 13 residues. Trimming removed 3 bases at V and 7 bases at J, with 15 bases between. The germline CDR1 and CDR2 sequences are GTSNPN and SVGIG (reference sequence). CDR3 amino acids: CAWRETRENEAFF. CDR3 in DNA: TGTGCCTGGAGGGAGACAAGGGAGAATGAAGCTTTCTTT.

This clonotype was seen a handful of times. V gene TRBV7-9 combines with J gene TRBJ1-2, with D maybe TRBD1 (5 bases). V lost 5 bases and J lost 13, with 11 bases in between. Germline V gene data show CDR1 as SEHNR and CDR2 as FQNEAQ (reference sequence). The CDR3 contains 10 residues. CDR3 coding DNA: TGTGCCAGCAGCCGGGTCCAGGGCACCTTC. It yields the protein CASSRVQGTF.

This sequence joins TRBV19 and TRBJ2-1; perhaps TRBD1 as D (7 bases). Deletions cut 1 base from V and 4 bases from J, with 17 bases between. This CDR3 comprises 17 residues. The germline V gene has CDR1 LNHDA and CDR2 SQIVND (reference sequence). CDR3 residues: CASSIGSWRGPYNEQFF. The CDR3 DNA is TGTGCCAGTAGTATAGGGAGTTGGAGGGGGCCATACAATGAGCAGTTCTTC.

Here the CDR3 DNA reads TGTGCCAGCAGCAAATGTGAGGGGCGGAACACCGGGGAGCTGTTTTTT. It translates to CASSKCEGRNTGELFF. This sequence joins TRBV21-1 and TRBJ2-2; TRBD1 is the table's D call and was not checked against the DNA. TRBV21-1 is a listed pseudogene. This CDR3 contains 16 residues.

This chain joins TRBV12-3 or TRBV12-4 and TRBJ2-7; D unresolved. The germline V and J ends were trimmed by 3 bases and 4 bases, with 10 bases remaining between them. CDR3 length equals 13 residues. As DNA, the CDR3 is TGTGCCAGCAGTTTTCGACCACGATACGAGCAGTACTTC. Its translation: CASSFRPRYEQYF.

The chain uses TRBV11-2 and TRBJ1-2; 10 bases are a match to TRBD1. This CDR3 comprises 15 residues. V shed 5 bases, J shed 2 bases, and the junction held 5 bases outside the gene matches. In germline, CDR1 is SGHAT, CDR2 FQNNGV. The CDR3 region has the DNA TGTGCCAGCAGCCTGACAGGGGGCAACAACTATGGCTACACCTTC. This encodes CASSLTGGNNYGYTF.

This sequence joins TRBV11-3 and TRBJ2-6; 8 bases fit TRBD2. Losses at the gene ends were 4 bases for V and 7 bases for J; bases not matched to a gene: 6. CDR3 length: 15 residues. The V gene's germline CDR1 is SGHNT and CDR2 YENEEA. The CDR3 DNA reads TGTGCCAGCAGCTCCGGGGGGGTCGGAGCCAACGTCCTGACTTTC. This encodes CASSSGGVGANVLTF.

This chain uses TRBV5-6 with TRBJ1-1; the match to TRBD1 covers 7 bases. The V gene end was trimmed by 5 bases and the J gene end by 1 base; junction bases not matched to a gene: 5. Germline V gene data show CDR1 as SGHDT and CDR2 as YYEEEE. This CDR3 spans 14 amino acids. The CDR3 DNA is TGTGCCAGCAGACTACAGGGGTCGAACACTGAAGCTTTCTTT. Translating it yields CASRLQGSNTEAFF.

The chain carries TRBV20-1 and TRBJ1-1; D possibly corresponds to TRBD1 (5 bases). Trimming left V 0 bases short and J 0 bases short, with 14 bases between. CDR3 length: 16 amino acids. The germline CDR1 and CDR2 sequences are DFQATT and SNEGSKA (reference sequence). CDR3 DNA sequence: TGCAGTGCTAGAGATCCCGGGGGGGGATTGAACACTGAAGCTTTCTTT. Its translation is CSARDPGGGLNTEAFF.

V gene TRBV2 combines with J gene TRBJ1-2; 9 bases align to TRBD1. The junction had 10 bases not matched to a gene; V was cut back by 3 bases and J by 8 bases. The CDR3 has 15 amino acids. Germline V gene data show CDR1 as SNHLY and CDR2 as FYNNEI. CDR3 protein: CASSDPWTGAQGYTF. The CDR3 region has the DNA TGTGCCAGCAGTGATCCATGGACAGGGGCTCAGGGCTACACCTTC.

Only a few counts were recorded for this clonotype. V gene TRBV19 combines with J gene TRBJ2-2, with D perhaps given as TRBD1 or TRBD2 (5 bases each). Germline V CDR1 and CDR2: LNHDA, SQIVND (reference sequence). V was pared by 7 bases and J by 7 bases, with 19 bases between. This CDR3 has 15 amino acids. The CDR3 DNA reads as TGTGCCAGTATGTCCGGGGCAGCCCAGGGCGGGGAGCTGTTTTTT. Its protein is CASMSGAAQGGELFF.

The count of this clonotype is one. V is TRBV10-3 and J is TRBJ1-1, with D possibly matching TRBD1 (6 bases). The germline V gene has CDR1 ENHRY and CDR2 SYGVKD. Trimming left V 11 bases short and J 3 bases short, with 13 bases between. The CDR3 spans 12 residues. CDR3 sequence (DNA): TGTGCCGCCTCCACAGGGTACACTGAAGCTTTCTTT. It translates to CAASTGYTEAFF.

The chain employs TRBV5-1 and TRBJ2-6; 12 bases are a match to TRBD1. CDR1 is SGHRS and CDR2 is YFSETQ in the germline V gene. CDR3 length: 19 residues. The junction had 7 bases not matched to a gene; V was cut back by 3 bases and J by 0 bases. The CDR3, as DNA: TGCGCCAGCAGCTCACCGGGACAGGGGGCTTTCTCTGGGGCCAACGTCCTGACTTTC. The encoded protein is CASSSPGQGAFSGANVLTF.

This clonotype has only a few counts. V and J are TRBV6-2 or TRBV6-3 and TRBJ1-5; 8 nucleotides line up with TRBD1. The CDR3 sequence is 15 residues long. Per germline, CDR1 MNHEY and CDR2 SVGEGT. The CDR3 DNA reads TGTGCAAGCGCCGGACAGGGCGGGGGGAATCAGCCCCAGCATTTT. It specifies CASAGQGGGNQPQHF.

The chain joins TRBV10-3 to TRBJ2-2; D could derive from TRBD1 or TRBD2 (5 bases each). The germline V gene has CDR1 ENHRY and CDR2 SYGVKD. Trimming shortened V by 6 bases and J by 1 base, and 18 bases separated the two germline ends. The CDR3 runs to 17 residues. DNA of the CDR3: TGTGCCATCAGCCCAAGCGAGGGGTTGGAGAACACCGGGGAGCTGTTTTTT. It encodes CAISPSEGLENTGELFF.

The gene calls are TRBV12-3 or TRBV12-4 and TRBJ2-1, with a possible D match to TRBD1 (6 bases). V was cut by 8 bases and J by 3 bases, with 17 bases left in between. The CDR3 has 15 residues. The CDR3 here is CASRQQGGFYNEQFF. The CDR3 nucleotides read TGTGCCAGCCGACAACAGGGCGGGTTCTACAATGAGCAGTTCTTC.

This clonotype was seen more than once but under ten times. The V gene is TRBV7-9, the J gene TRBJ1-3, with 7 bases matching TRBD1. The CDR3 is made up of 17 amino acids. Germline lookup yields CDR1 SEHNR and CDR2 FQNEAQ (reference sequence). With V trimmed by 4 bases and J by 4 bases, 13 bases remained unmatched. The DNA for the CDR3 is TGTGCCAGCAGCTCCCGCGAAGGAGGGGGCTGGGGAAACACCATATATTTT. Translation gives CASSSREGGGWGNTIYF.

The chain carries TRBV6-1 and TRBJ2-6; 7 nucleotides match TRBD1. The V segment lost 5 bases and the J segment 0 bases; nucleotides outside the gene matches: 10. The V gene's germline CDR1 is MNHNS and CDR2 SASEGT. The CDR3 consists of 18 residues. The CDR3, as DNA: TGTGCCAGCAGTAAATTGACAGGGTGGGGCTCTGGGGCCAACGTCCTGACTTTC. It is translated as CASSKLTGWGSGANVLTF.

In nucleotides, the CDR3 is TGTGCCTGGAGTGTCGGTAGCCGCGACGGGGAGACCCAGTACTTC. Translating gives CAWSVGSRDGETQYF. V usage is TRBV30 and J usage is TRBJ2-5; no definite D call. CDR1 is GTSNPN, CDR2 SVGIG, per germline (reference sequence). The CDR3 contains 15 residues. V was trimmed by 0 bases and J by 5 bases, leaving 16 bases between them.

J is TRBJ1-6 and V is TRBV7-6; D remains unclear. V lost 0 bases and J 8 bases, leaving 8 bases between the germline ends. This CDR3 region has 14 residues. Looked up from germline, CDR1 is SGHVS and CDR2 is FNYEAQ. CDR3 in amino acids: CASSLAEIDSPLHF. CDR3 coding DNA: TGTGCCAGCAGCTTAGCCGAAATAGATTCACCCCTCCACTTT.

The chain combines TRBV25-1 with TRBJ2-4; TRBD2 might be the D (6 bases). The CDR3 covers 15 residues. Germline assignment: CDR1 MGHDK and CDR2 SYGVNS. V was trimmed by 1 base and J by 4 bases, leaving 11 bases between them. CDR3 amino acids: CASSEWGGEKNIQYF. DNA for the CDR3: TGTGCCAGCAGTGAATGGGGCGGGGAGAAAAACATTCAGTACTTC.